This T cell receptor (beta chain) was recorded in a study of human T cells and chemical hapten exposure. Whole-study context: Read at 6 days, the patch tests placed 0.01% DPC on the upper back. Study outcomes and limitations: Donors, who had alopecia, may show an immune response that differs from healthy people's. DPC sensitization left the count of TCRs above 1 in 1000 unchanged.

This clonotype was detected ten times or more. As yet, its antigen is unknown. Time point indicated: patch test 1, 2 weeks after DPC sensitization. Documented treatment: therapeutic diphenylcyclopropenone sensitization with weekly scalp DPC. Unfractionated whole blood was the source of the extracted total RNA. Blood was collected ahead of every patch test applied. Trimming shortened V by 7 bases and J by 6 bases, and 10 bases separated the two germline ends. The CDR3 has 12 amino acids. CDR1 is MDHEN, CDR2 SYDVKM, per germline. Via MiXCR, TCRdb re-called the RACE reads, giving one row per CDR3 protein. The data hold approximately 41,000 distinct CDR3 sequences, with over 3.5% observed a single time.

V usage is TRBV28 and J usage is TRBJ1-5, with D unresolved. Source: whole blood, taken in connection with sensitization to the hapten diphenylcyclopropenone (DPC). This receptor was identified in a man aged 50 to 59 with alopecia areata. Some clones in this sample may be carry-over from other donors' samples. The CDR3 sequence is CASTPRAQPQHF. The CDR3 DNA reads as TGTGCCAGCACCCCGAGGGCTCAGCCCCAGCATTTT.